These 30 T cell receptor beta chains came from one sample sequenced in a study of cytomegalovirus exposure and HLA in healthy donors. Both 60 Vbeta primers and 13 Jbeta primers went into the PCR. Libraries were prepared by immunoSEQ multiplex PCR; TCRdb keeps only in-frame clonotypes and omits some of them. The table includes some 120,000 clones, roughly three quarters detected once. The specimen sequenced was PBMCs. The origin of the receptors is a man aged 25-45 years in good health and CMV-seropositive.

The chain uses TRBV18 and TRBJ2-7; a possible D gene is TRBD2 (6 bases). V lost 8 bases to trimming and J lost 2 bases, with 16 bases between them. Germline CDR1 reads KGHSH; CDR2 reads LQKENI. The CDR3 consists of 14 residues. CDR3 sequence: CASQPNSGAYEQYF. Written as DNA, the CDR3 is TGTGCCAGCCAACCGAATAGCGGAGCCTACGAGCAGTACTTC.

V and J are TRBV4-3 and TRBJ1-1; weak D call: TRBD1 (6 bases). The V and J ends lost 2 bases and 4 bases respectively, with 14 bases between them. Germline assignment: CDR1 LGHNA and CDR2 YSLEER. The CDR3 spans 15 residues. In nucleotides, the CDR3 is TGCGCCAGCAGCCAACAACCAGGGGTAGGCACTGAAGCTTTCTTT. This codes for CASSQQPGVGTEAFF.

J is TRBJ2-7 and V is TRBV5-4, with 10 bases identical to TRBD2. With 2 bases clipped from V and 3 bases from J, the junction kept 5 bases outside the gene matches. The germline V gene has CDR1 SGHNT and CDR2 YYREEE (reference sequence). The CDR3 length is 15 residues. The CDR3 sequence: CASSFKREGYYEQYF. For the CDR3, the DNA is TGTGCCAGCAGCTTTAAGCGGGAGGGGTACTACGAGCAGTACTTC.

This clone was recorded once. The chain is built from TRBV2 and TRBJ2-5; D unclear. CDR1 is SNHLY and CDR2 is FYNNEI in the germline V gene. This CDR3 spans 13 amino acids. The ends were cut back, 3 bases at V and 0 bases at J, with 5 bases in the middle. The CDR3 DNA is TGTGCCAGCAGTGACCAGAACCAAGAGACCCAGTACTTC. Translating gives CASSDQNQETQYF.

The chain is built from TRBV11-3 and TRBJ2-4; 8 bases map to TRBD2. The germline gives CDR1 SGHNT, CDR2 YENEEA. The CDR3 extends over 13 amino acids. V shed 3 bases, J shed 7 bases, and the junction held 2 bases outside the gene matches. The CDR3 here is CASSLRGENIQYF. Written as DNA, the CDR3 is TGTGCCAGCAGCTTGCGGGGGGAGAACATTCAGTACTTC.

The rearrangement joins TRBV7-2 to TRBJ2-7, with 11 bases aligning to TRBD2. V gave up 4 bases and J gave up 6 bases; unmatched junction bases: 11. CDR3 length: 16 amino acids. Germline CDR1 reads SGHTA; CDR2 reads FQGNSA. This chain's CDR3 is CASSWSSGGPPSEQYF. The CDR3 DNA is TGTGCCAGCAGCTGGTCTAGCGGGGGGCCCCCCTCCGAGCAGTACTTC.

The chain combines TRBV11-3 with TRBJ2-5; 16 nucleotides align to TRBD2. Gene TRBJ2-7 matches the end of the DNA better, so the J call may be wrong. The V gene's germline CDR1 is SGHNT and CDR2 YENEEA. The CDR3 spans 18 residues. The CDR3 DNA follows: TGTGCCAGCAGCCTCGAGGGGACTAGCGGGGGGGCTCGCGACGAGCAGTACTTC. It translates to CASSLEGTSGGARDEQYF.

The chain has TRBV5-4 and TRBJ2-7, with a tentative D call TRBD1 (5 bases). The CDR3 loop spans 13 amino acids. Germline V gives CDR1 SGHNT, CDR2 YYREEE (reference sequence). V lost 3 bases to trimming and J lost 5 bases, with 12 bases between them. CDR3: CASSSQGGHEQYF. CDR3 bases: TGTGCCAGCAGCTCCCAGGGTGGGCACGAGCAGTACTTC.

The rearrangement joins TRBV5-1 to TRBJ2-7; perhaps TRBD2 as D (5 bases). Trimming cost V 4 bases and J 2 bases, with 13 bases left between them. Germline V CDR1 and CDR2: SGHRS, YFSETQ. This CDR3 has 14 amino acids. The CDR3 DNA is TGCGCCAGCAGCCCCCGGACTGAGGCCTACGAGCAGTACTTC. Its protein product is CASSPRTEAYEQYF. The full variable domain, rest sourced from reference TRBV5-1 and TRBJ2-7, is KAGVTQTPRYLIKTRGQQVTLSCSPISGHRSVSWYQQTPGQGLQFLFEYFSETQRNKGNFPGRFSGRQFSNSRSEMNVSTLELGDSALYLCASSPRTEAYEQYFGPGTRLTVT.

This rearrangement joins TRBV2 to TRBJ2-3, with unresolved D. The germline V gene has CDR1 SNHLY and CDR2 FYNNEI. V lost 6 bases to trimming and J lost 2 bases, with 6 bases between them. The CDR3 is 12 amino acids. The CDR3 region is CASSGVTDTQYF. The DNA for the CDR3 is TGTGCCAGCAGCGGTGTCACAGATACGCAGTATTTT.

V usage is TRBV28 and J usage is TRBJ2-7; possibly TRBD2 for D (6 bases). Trimming removed 6 bases at V and 2 bases at J, with 8 bases between. The CDR3 is made up of 12 amino acids. CDR1 is MDHEN and CDR2 is SYDVKM in the germline V gene. CDR3 sequence (DNA): TGTGCCAGCAGAAGGAGGGCCTACGAGCAGTACTTC. Protein product: CASRRRAYEQYF.

The V and J genes are TRBV7-9 and TRBJ1-1; D remains unclear. The V end lost 1 base, the J end lost 3 bases, and 12 bases lay between the germline ends. This CDR3 is built from 15 residues. Germline lookup yields CDR1 SEHNR and CDR2 FQNEAQ (reference sequence). The chain's CDR3 is CASSLGTGWDTEAFF. CDR3 DNA sequence: TGTGCCAGCAGCTTAGGTACGGGATGGGACACTGAAGCTTTCTTT.

CDR3 sequence reads: CASSSRKLAGGETQYF. CDR3 bases: TGTGCCAGCAGTTCCCGAAAACTAGCGGGAGGAGAGACCCAGTACTTC. The chain joins TRBV5-6 to TRBJ2-5; 12 positions match TRBD2. CDR3 size: 16 residues. The germline V gene has CDR1 SGHDT and CDR2 YYEEEE. V gave up 5 bases and J gave up 4 bases; unmatched junction bases: 9. Drawing the rest from reference TRBV5-6 and TRBJ2-5, the complete variable domain is DAGVTQSPTHLIKTRGQQVTLRCSPKSGHDTVSWYQQALGQGPQFIFQYYEEEERQRGNFPDRFSGHQFPNYSSELNVNALLLGDSALYLCASSSRKLAGGETQYFGPGTRLLVL.

This rearrangement joins TRBV5-1 to TRBJ1-1; 7 bases agree with TRBD1. The trim removed 3 bases at V and 1 base at J, leaving 6 bases unmatched. CDR3 length equals 15 residues. Looked up from germline, CDR1 is SGHRS and CDR2 is YFSETQ. CDR3 sequence (DNA): TGCGCCAGCAGCTCACAGGGGTTCGGGAACACTGAAGCTTTCTTT. It encodes CASSSQGFGNTEAFF.

The chain carries TRBV5-1 and TRBJ2-3, with 12 bases identical to TRBD2. In germline, CDR1 is SGHRS, CDR2 YFSETQ. V was clipped by 1 base and J by 3 bases; unmatched bases: 9. This CDR3 has 18 residues. For the CDR3, the DNA is TGCGCCAGCAGCTTGACTAGCGGGAGGACCCTGGGGACAGATACGCAGTATTTT. This translates into CASSLTSGRTLGTDTQYF.

This clone was detected ten times or more. V and J are TRBV28 and TRBJ2-7; maybe TRBD1 (6 bases). The CDR3 has 16 amino acids. Per the germline V gene, CDR1 is MDHEN and CDR2 is SYDVKM. V was cut by 4 bases and J by 2 bases, with 18 bases left in between. The CDR3, as DNA: TGTGCCAGCAGTTCCCTACCAGGCAGGGGCACCTACGAGCAGTACTTC. Its protein is CASSSLPGRGTYEQYF.

This chain connects TRBV18 to TRBJ1-5; perhaps TRBD1 as D (6 bases). The CDR3 runs to 15 residues. Trimming pared 2 bases from V and 7 bases from J, leaving 15 bases between. Germline V CDR1 and CDR2: KGHSH, LQKENI. CDR3 bases: TGTGCCAGCTCACCAACCGCGGGGGCGAAGCAGCCCCAGCATTTT. Residues: CASSPTAGAKQPQHF.

The rearrangement links TRBV5-1 to TRBJ2-7, with D possibly TRBD2 on 5 matching bases. The V gene's germline CDR1 is SGHRS and CDR2 YFSETQ. V shed 2 bases and J shed 7 bases, with 10 bases lying between them. This CDR3 region has 12 residues. CDR3 bases: TGCGCCAGCAGCTTTGAGGGATGGGAGCAGTACTTC. It yields the protein CASSFEGWEQYF.

The rearrangement links TRBV7-3 to TRBJ2-5, with a tentative D call TRBD1 (6 bases). Looked up from germline, CDR1 is SGHTA and CDR2 is FQGTGA. The ends were cut back, 4 bases at V and 5 bases at J, with 14 bases in the middle. This CDR3 spans 14 amino acids. The CDR3 loop reads CASSSPDRSETQYF. The CDR3 region has the DNA TGTGCCAGCAGCTCCCCCGACAGGAGTGAGACCCAGTACTTC.

The chain joins TRBV5-5 to TRBJ1-2, with 8 bases identical to TRBD1. Unmatched junction bases numbered 7, after V lost 2 bases and J lost 4 bases. Germline V gene lookup returns CDR1 SGHKS and CDR2 YYEKEE (reference sequence). The CDR3 has 15 amino acids. CDR3 protein: CASSFTGQEPYGYTF. As DNA, the CDR3 is TGTGCCAGCAGCTTCACGGGACAGGAGCCCTATGGCTACACCTTC.

This clone was counted a single time. The same CDR3 is also encoded by other DNA sequences in this sample. V and J are TRBV19 and TRBJ1-4, with TRBD1 matching 7 bases. J lost 6 bases, V lost 4 bases, and 5 bases had no gene match. Germline CDR1 LNHDA, CDR2 SQIVND (reference sequence). The CDR3 has 14 residues. For the CDR3, the DNA is TGTGCCAGTAGTACAACAGGGGTCGATGAAAAACTGTTTTTT. It encodes CASSTTGVDEKLFF.

The chain combines TRBV4-3 with TRBJ2-7, with 8 bases identical to TRBD2. The germline V gene has CDR1 LGHNA and CDR2 YSLEER. The CDR3 runs 17 residues. V lost 1 base and J lost 2; bases outside the gene matches: 10. CDR3 sequence (DNA): TGCGCCAGCAGCCAAGCGGTCGGTAGCGGGGACCCCTACGAGCAGTACTTC. Protein: CASSQAVGSGDPYEQYF.

Only a few counts were recorded for this clone. The chain couples TRBV20-1 to TRBJ1-2; the match to TRBD1 covers 9 bases. CDR1 and CDR2 (germline): DFQATT, SNEGSKA (reference sequence). The trim removed 5 bases at V and 8 bases at J, leaving 3 bases unmatched. This CDR3 has 11 amino acids. CDR3 region: CSADRGLGYTF. The CDR3, as DNA: TGCAGTGCTGACAGGGGGTTAGGCTACACCTTC.

This chain uses TRBV5-6 with TRBJ1-4; D is ambiguous. Trimming shortened V by 4 bases and J by 0 bases, and 7 bases separated the two germline ends. There are 14 residues in the CDR3. Germline lookup yields CDR1 SGHDT and CDR2 YYEEEE. As DNA, the CDR3 is TGTGCCAGCAGCCAGACTGCAACTAATGAAAAACTGTTTTTT. Its translation is CASSQTATNEKLFF.

The CDR3 sequence: CASSLASGRFDEQFF. In nucleotides, the CDR3 is TGCGCCAGCAGCTTGGCTAGCGGGAGGTTTGATGAGCAGTTCTTC. J is TRBJ2-1 and V is TRBV5-1, with TRBD2 matching over 11 bases. The trim removed 0 bases at V and 8 bases at J, leaving 4 bases unmatched. CDR1 and CDR2 (germline): SGHRS, YFSETQ. The CDR3 has 15 amino acids.

This chain links TRBV28 with TRBJ2-2, with D tentatively TRBD1 (6 bases). V was trimmed by 6 bases and J by 3 bases, leaving 17 bases between them. Germline V gives CDR1 MDHEN, CDR2 SYDVKM. There are 16 residues in the CDR3. The CDR3 region is CASRTSKGGDTGELFF. The CDR3 bases are TGTGCCAGCAGAACCTCTAAAGGGGGAGACACCGGGGAGCTGTTTTTT.

This clone was detected only a few times. The rearrangement joins TRBV7-3 to TRBJ2-3; 7 positions agree with TRBD1. Looked up from germline, CDR1 is SGHTA and CDR2 is FQGTGA. The CDR3 has 14 amino acids. The trim removed 4 bases at V and 1 base at J, leaving 2 bases unmatched. CDR3 in amino acids: CASSYRGGTDTQYF. DNA for the CDR3: TGTGCCAGCAGCTACAGGGGCGGCACAGATACGCAGTATTTT.

The chain uses TRBV7-8 and TRBJ2-2, with 9 bases identical to TRBD1. Germline values: CDR1 SGHVS, CDR2 FQNEAQ. Unmatched junction bases numbered 8, after V lost 5 bases and J lost 7 bases. The CDR3 sequence is 15 residues long. DNA for the CDR3: TGTGCCAGCAGCGGGGGGACAGGGAGAGGCGGGGAGCTGTTTTTT. Protein sequence: CASSGGTGRGGELFF.

Points on this clone: One junction end does not reproduce the germline sequence, and a read error may be involved. The chain uses TRBV19 and TRBJ2-4; 7 nucleotides match TRBD2. This CDR3 has 17 residues. The germline V gene encodes CDR1 LNHDA and CDR2 SQIVND (reference sequence). Here the CDR3 reads CASSPGRGRLAKNSQYF. CDR3 sequence (DNA): TGTGCCAGTAGTCCGGGACGGGGTCGACTAGCCAAAAACAGTCAGTACTTC.

This clone occurred once. V and J are TRBV7-8 and TRBJ1-6; 7 nucleotides align to TRBD1. Germline lookup yields CDR1 SGHVS and CDR2 FQNEAQ. The CDR3 consists of 16 residues. V lost 6 bases and J lost 5; bases outside the gene matches: 10. CDR3 region: CASRRIGTENNSPLHF. CDR3 DNA: TGTGCCAGCAGACGGATTGGGACAGAGAATAATTCACCCCTCCACTTT.